This TCR beta chain was identified during a study of blood T cells in healthy people across ages. The CDR3 length is 17 residues. The V end lost 0 bases, the J end lost 4 bases, and 18 bases lay between the germline ends. Germline CDR1 reads SGHDN; CDR2 reads FVKESK. This clonotype has more than one count but fewer than ten. A second about 7 to 12 cycle PCR used barcoded and J-beta primers. MiXCR, applied by TCRdb to the 5' RACE reads, yields one record per CDR3 protein. The sample lists about 830,000 distinct CDR3 sequences; roughly 60% were seen once. This sequence joins TRBV14 and TRBJ1-2; D is uncertain. The sequence came from a man aged 25 to 40 in good health. Sequenced: blood. CDR3 coding DNA: TGTGCCAGCAGCCAAGAGTGGCTGGACGACCTGGCCTATGGCTACACCTTC. It encodes CASSQEWLDDLAYGYTF.